Listed here is a single T cell receptor beta chain. The sample is drawn from a study of blood T cell repertoires in COVID-19. Sequenced by immunoSEQ multiplex PCR; TCRdb stores in-frame clones only, minus some. This table holds some 380,000 clones, 90% found once. This CDR3 is built from 20 residues. The TCR was taken from a man aged 18 to 30 with active or convalescent COVID-19. Sequenced input: peripheral blood. This chain links TRBV21-1 with TRBJ1-5; whether TRBD1, the table's D call, matches the DNA was not checked. TRBV21-1 is an annotated pseudogene. The CDR3 loop reads CASSKDRYGGQVLSNQPQHF. Written as DNA, the CDR3 is TGTGCCAGCAGCAAAGACAGATACGGTGGACAGGTACTTAGCAATCAGCCCCAGCATTTT.